This T cell receptor (beta chain) stems from a study of OX40 agonist ivuxolimab in advanced cancers. General study findings and limits: Normalized T-cell clonal expansion was also low in a subset of nonresponders. Antigen specificity remained undetermined for the expanded peripheral T cells.

This clone was recorded only once. What it recognizes is unknown. Profiling relied on immunoSEQ multiplex PCR, and the TCRdb table lists in-frame clones only, not all of them. The data contain about 82,000 clones, 85% to 90% of them singletons. Blood draws occurred at baseline, cycle 4 day 1, and cycle 7 day 1. Specimen: CD4+ or CD8+ T cells sorted from blood, collected in a trial of the OX40 agonist ivuxolimab. The TCR originated in an adult with an advanced solid tumor such as melanoma, head and neck, liver or kidney cancer.

CDR3 loop: CASSLGDTTNEKLFF. In nucleotides, the CDR3 is TGCGCCAGCAGCTTGGGAGACACAACTAATGAAAAACTGTTTTTT. This rearrangement joins TRBV5-1 to TRBJ1-4, with D unclear. V lost 0 bases and J lost 0, with 6 bases in between. From germline, CDR1 is SGHRS and CDR2 YFSETQ. The CDR3 is 15 residues long.